This T cell receptor (beta chain) is from a study of early T cells in non-severe SARS-CoV-2 infection. Points from the study as a whole: In VDJdb matching, anti-spike CD8 responses were favored while private and CD4 specificities went missing.

This CDR3 has 13 amino acids. In germline, CDR1 is LGHDT, CDR2 YNNKEL (reference sequence). Trimming shortened V by 0 bases and J by 7 bases, and 4 bases separated the two germline ends. This clonotype has a handful of counts. Antigen: not known. The library protocol tagged individual cDNA molecules with unique molecular identifiers. TCRdb re-called the 5' RACE reads through MiXCR, storing one row per CDR3 protein. Here the sample spans 80,000 to 100,000 distinct CDR3 sequences, 13% to 15% being singletons. Sample: whole blood. The chain joins TRBV3-1 to TRBJ1-6; no clear D gene. The origin of this receptor is an adult who was a healthcare worker with PCR-confirmed SARS-CoV-2 infection or an uninfected control (not recorded which). As DNA, the CDR3 is TGTGCCAGCAGCCAAGAAGGGAATTCACCCCTCCACTTT. As protein: CASSQEGNSPLHF. The entire variable domain, with the rest obtained from reference TRBV3-1 and TRBJ1-6, is as follows: DTAVSQTPKYLVTQMGNDKSIKCEQNLGHDTMYWYKQDSKKFLKIMFSYNNKELIINETVPNRFSPKSPDKAHLNLHINSLELGDSAVYFCASSQEGNSPLHFGNGTRLTVT.